This T cell receptor beta chain was retrieved from a study of blood T cells in healthy people across ages. Primers used in a second PCR of about 6 to 11 cycles were a sample-barcoded 5' primer and a J-beta primer mix. MiXCR was run by TCRdb on the 5' RACE reads, yielding one entry per CDR3 protein. This repertoire shows hundreds of thousands of distinct CDR3 sequences, roughly 49% found once; its top ten account for roughly a third. Study-wide results and caveats: Observed TCR beta diversity per million T cells went down as age went up. This fall followed a roughly linear course with age. Unsorted PBMC input precluded a conclusive naive versus antigen-experienced comparison.

Each sample yielded at least 5 micrograms of PBMC total RNA. Germline V gene lookup returns CDR1 SGHDN and CDR2 FVKESK. V gave up 1 base and J gave up 2 bases, with 12 bases separating them. The CDR3 has 16 residues. The sample holds many counts of this clonotype. The antigen is not known. The chain uses TRBV14 and TRBJ2-4; D perhaps matches TRBD2 (5 bases). This TCR was recovered from an older woman in good health. Source material: blood. The CDR3 nucleotides are TGTGCCAGCAGCCAAGCACGGGGAACCTCCAAAAACATTCAGTACTTC. Translating gives CASSQARGTSKNIQYF.